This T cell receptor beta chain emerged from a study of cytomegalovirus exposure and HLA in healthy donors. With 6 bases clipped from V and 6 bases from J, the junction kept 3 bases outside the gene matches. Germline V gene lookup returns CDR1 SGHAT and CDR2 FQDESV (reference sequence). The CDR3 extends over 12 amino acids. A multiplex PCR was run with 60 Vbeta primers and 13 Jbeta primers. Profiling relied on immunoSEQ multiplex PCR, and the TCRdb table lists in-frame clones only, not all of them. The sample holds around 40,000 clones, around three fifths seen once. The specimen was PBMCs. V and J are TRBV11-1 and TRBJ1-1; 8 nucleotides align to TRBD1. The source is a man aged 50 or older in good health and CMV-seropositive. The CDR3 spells CASSWTGPEAFF. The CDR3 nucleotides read TGTGCCAGCAGTTGGACAGGGCCTGAAGCTTTCTTT.